Each of the 17 T cell receptor beta chains below was sequenced from the same sample in a study of blood T cell repertoires in COVID-19. Using immunoSEQ multiplex PCR, the repertoire was profiled, and TCRdb retains in-frame clones only, with some absent. Among about 64,000 clones, 88% were seen once, and the ten largest hold 43%. The sequenced sample consisted of peripheral blood. The receptors here all came from a woman in her sixties with COVID-19, enrolled during active disease.

DNA of the CDR3: TGTGCCAGCAGTTACTCGACTAGCGGTTACAATGAGCAGTTCTTC. It codes for CASSYSTSGYNEQFF. V and J are TRBV6-6 and TRBJ2-1; 9 bases fit TRBD2. CDR3 length equals 15 residues. Germline trimming cut 0 bases from V and 4 bases from J; bases unmatched to any gene: 1. CDR1 is MNHNY, CDR2 SVGAGI, per germline (reference sequence).

The chain has TRBV19 and TRBJ1-3; no clear D gene. Trimming shortened V by 5 bases and J by 0 bases, and 11 bases separated the two germline ends. The CDR3 is 15 amino acids. Looked up from germline, CDR1 is LNHDA and CDR2 is SQIVND (reference sequence). This chain's CDR3 is CASSWARFSGNTIYF. CDR3 bases: TGTGCCAGTAGTTGGGCCCGTTTCTCTGGAAACACCATATATTTT. Complete variable domain (other parts from reference TRBV19 and TRBJ1-3): DGGITQSPKYLFRKEGQNVTLSCEQNLNHDAMYWYRQDPGQGLRLIYYSQIVNDFQKGDIAEGYSVSREKKESFPLTVTSAQKNPTAFYLCASSWARFSGNTIYFGEGSWLTVV.

The rearrangement links TRBV9 to TRBJ2-2; a possible D gene is TRBD1 (5 bases). This CDR3 comprises 18 residues. The germline gives CDR1 SGDLS, CDR2 YYNGEE. The germline V and J ends were trimmed by 0 bases and 4 bases, with 19 bases remaining between them. This chain's CDR3 is CASSVADLAGQGTGELFF. The CDR3 DNA sequence: TGTGCCAGCAGCGTAGCCGATCTGGCAGGCCAGGGCACCGGGGAGCTGTTTTTT.

The chain links TRBV11-3 to TRBJ1-2, with D possibly TRBD1 on 5 matching bases. V dropped 2 bases and J dropped 8 bases, with 18 bases sitting between them. The CDR3 has 15 amino acids. The germline gives CDR1 SGHNT, CDR2 YENEEA. CDR3 nucleotides: TGTGCCAGCAGCTTATCTGCAGGGCAGAAAGGAGGCTACACCTTC. It codes for CASSLSAGQKGGYTF.

A single count supports this clone. The V and J genes are TRBV29-1 and TRBJ2-7, with 7 bases aligning to TRBD1. CDR1 and CDR2 (germline): SQVTM, ANQGSEA. This CDR3 is built from 13 residues. V lost 5 bases and J lost 2; bases outside the gene matches: 6. The CDR3 DNA is TGCAGCGTTCCGGGACAGCGAGCCTACGAGCAGTACTTC. This codes for CSVPGQRAYEQYF.

The chain uses TRBV7-9 and TRBJ2-5; TRBD1 aligns across 7 bases. Trimming took 4 bases from V and 1 from J; bases not matched to a gene: 12. The CDR3 covers 17 residues. Germline CDR1 SEHNR, CDR2 FQNEAQ (reference sequence). CDR3 nucleotides: TGTGCCAGCAGCTCGCAACAGGGGCGGCACAGCCAAGAGACCCAGTACTTC. It specifies CASSSQQGRHSQETQYF.

This clone was detected only once. This chain links TRBV6-5 with TRBJ2-3, with a weak D call TRBD1 (6 bases). The CDR3 consists of 15 residues. V was cut by 4 bases and J by 2 bases, with 13 bases left in between. The germline V gene encodes CDR1 MNHEY and CDR2 SVGAGI. CDR3 in amino acids: CASSFSTGSTDTQYF. CDR3 DNA: TGTGCCAGCAGTTTCTCTACAGGGTCCACAGATACGCAGTATTTT.

V gene TRBV28 combines with J gene TRBJ1-5, with TRBD1 identical over 7 bases. The CDR3 is made up of 18 amino acids. Losses at the gene ends were 6 bases for V and 0 bases for J; bases not matched to a gene: 14. The V gene's germline CDR1 is MDHEN and CDR2 SYDVKM. The CDR3 loop reads CASRPGQFLLGSNQPQHF. The CDR3 DNA reads as TGTGCCAGCAGACCGGGACAGTTCCTACTAGGTAGCAATCAGCCCCAGCATTTT.

The chain couples TRBV5-1 to TRBJ2-3, with a tentative D call TRBD2 (5 bases). This CDR3 is 13 amino acids long. From germline, CDR1 is SGHRS and CDR2 YFSETQ. V was cut by 2 bases and J by 6 bases, with 10 bases left in between. The CDR3 reads CASSLWGVDTQYF. Written as DNA, the CDR3 is TGCGCCAGCAGCTTATGGGGAGTTGATACGCAGTATTTT.

The chain recombines TRBV6-5 with TRBJ2-7; 7 nucleotides match TRBD2. The J segment lost 2 bases and the V segment lost 0 bases, leaving 7 bases of the junction unmatched. This CDR3 region has 16 residues. CDR1 is MNHEY, CDR2 SVGAGI, per germline. The CDR3 protein is CASSYSRSAGAYEQYF. The CDR3 nucleotides are TGTGCCAGCAGTTACTCGAGATCCGCGGGAGCCTACGAGCAGTACTTC.

J is TRBJ2-5 and V is TRBV4-3, with D possibly matching TRBD2 (7 bases). The V and J ends lost 1 base and 5 bases respectively, with 14 bases between them. The CDR3 is 15 residues long. The V gene's germline CDR1 is LGHNA and CDR2 YSLEER. The DNA for the CDR3 is TGCGCCAGCAGCCAAGCGGGGGGCAGAGGGGAGACCCAGTACTTC. Its protein product is CASSQAGGRGETQYF.

J is TRBJ1-2 and V is TRBV6-5; a possible D gene is TRBD1 (5 bases). V gave up 6 bases and J gave up 2 bases, with 10 bases separating them. CDR3 length: 13 amino acids. Germline V lookup: CDR1 MNHEY, CDR2 SVGAGI. The CDR3 reads CASRETANYGYTF. The CDR3 DNA reads TGTGCCAGCAGAGAGACAGCAAACTATGGCTACACCTTC.

This chain connects TRBV7-9 to TRBJ1-4; 7 bases align to TRBD1. This CDR3 has 17 amino acids. The V and J ends lost 5 bases and 1 base, in that order; junction bases with no gene match: 10. Germline CDR1 and CDR2: SEHNR and FQNEAQ (reference sequence). CDR3 protein: CASSAGTALETNEKLFF. CDR3 sequence (DNA): TGTGCCAGCAGCGCCGGGACAGCCCTCGAAACTAATGAAAAACTGTTTTTT.

The chain joins TRBV28 to TRBJ2-7; TRBD2 matches 14 bases. Trimming removed 6 bases from V and 6 bases from J; junction bases left unmatched: 10. The CDR3 runs to 16 residues. CDR1 and CDR2 (germline): MDHEN, SYDVKM. The DNA of the CDR3 is TGTGCCAGCAGGCCGGGACTAGCGGGGGAAGTGGGCGAGCAGTACTTC. Translated, it gives CASRPGLAGEVGEQYF.

The chain uses TRBV6-2 or TRBV6-3 and TRBJ1-6, with 7 nucleotides matching TRBD1. Looked up from germline, CDR1 is MNHEY and CDR2 is SVGEGT. The CDR3 spans 14 residues. With 5 bases clipped from V and 7 bases from J, the junction kept 5 bases outside the gene matches. CDR3 protein: CASSLGQANSPLHF. The CDR3, as DNA: TGTGCCAGCAGTCTCGGACAGGCAAATTCACCCCTCCACTTT.

This rearrangement joins TRBV6-2 or TRBV6-3 to TRBJ2-7; D perhaps matches TRBD2 (6 bases). This CDR3 contains 12 residues. Germline V lookup: CDR1 MNHEY, CDR2 SVGEGT. V was shortened by 6 bases and J by 3 bases, with 9 bases between the two germline ends. The CDR3 spells CASSTGGYEQYF. The CDR3 region has the DNA TGTGCCAGCAGCACCGGGGGCTACGAGCAGTACTTC.

The table lists this clone with a count of one. The V and J genes are TRBV7-2 and TRBJ1-5; the match to TRBD1 covers 11 bases. The CDR3 consists of 17 residues. Trimming cost V 6 bases and J 5 bases; bases outside gene matches: 12. Germline V gives CDR1 SGHTA, CDR2 FQGNSA. CDR3 in DNA: TGTGCCAGCAGGAACCGGGACAGGGGGGTTTCTTATCAGCCCCAGCATTTT. Its protein product is CASRNRDRGVSYQPQHF. Full variable domain (missing parts from reference TRBV7-2 and TRBJ1-5): GAGVSQSPSNKVTEKGKDVELRCDPISGHTALYWYRQSLGQGLEFLIYFQGNSAPDKSGLPSDRFSAERTGGSVSTLTIQRTQQEDSAVYLCASRNRDRGVSYQPQHFGDGTRLSIL.